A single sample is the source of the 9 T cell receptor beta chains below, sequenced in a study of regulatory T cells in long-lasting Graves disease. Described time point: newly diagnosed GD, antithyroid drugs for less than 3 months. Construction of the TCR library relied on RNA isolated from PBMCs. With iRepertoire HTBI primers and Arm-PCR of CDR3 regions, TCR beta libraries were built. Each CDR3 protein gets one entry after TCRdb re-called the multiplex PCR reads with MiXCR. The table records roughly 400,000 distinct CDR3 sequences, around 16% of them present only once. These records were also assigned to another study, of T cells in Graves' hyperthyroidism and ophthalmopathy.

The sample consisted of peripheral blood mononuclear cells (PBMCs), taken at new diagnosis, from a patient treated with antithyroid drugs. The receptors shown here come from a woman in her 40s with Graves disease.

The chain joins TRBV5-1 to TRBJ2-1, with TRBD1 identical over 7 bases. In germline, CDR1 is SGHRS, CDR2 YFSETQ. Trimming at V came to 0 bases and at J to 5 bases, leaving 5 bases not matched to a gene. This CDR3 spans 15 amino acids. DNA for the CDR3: TGCGCCAGCAGCTTGGCCTGGACAGGCGACAATGAGCAGTTCTTC. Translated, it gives CASSLAWTGDNEQFF.

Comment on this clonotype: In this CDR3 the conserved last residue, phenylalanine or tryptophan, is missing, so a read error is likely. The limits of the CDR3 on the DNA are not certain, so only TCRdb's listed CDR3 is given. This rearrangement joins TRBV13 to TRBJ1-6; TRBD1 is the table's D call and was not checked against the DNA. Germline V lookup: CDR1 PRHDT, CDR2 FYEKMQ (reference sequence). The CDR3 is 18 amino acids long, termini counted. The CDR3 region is CASSLGTGGSSYNSPRHV.

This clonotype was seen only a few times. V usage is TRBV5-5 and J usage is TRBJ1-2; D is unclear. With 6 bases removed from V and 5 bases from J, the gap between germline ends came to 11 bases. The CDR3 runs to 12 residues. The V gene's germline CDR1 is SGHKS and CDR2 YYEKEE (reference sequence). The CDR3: CASTMTEYGYTF. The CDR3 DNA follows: TGTGCCAGCACCATGACCGAATATGGCTACACCTTC.

CDR3 amino acids: CASSPTLQGTPDTQYF. The CDR3 region has the DNA TGTGCCAGCAGCCCAACCCTGCAGGGGACGCCAGATACGCAGTATTTT. J is TRBJ2-3 and V is TRBV7-9; D is possibly TRBD1 (6 bases). The CDR3 loop spans 16 amino acids. V was shortened by 5 bases and J by 4 bases, with 19 bases between the two germline ends. Germline V gene sequence: CDR1 SEHNR, CDR2 FQNEAQ (reference sequence).

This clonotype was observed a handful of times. CDR3 in amino acids: CASSEPENTEAFF. In DNA, the CDR3 is TGTGCCAGCTCGGAACCTGAGAACACTGAAGCTTTCTTT. The V call is TRBV28, the J call TRBJ1-1; D not resolved. The V end lost 8 bases, the J end lost 1 base, and 11 bases lay between the germline ends. Germline V gene lookup returns CDR1 MDHEN and CDR2 SYDVKM. CDR3 length equals 13 residues.

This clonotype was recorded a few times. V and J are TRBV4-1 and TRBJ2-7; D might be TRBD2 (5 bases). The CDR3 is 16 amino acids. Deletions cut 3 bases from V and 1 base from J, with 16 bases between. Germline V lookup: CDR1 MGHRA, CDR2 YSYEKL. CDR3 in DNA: TGCGCCAGCAGCCATTCACGGAGAGAGGGTTCCTACGAGCAGTACTTC. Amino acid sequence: CASSHSRREGSYEQYF.

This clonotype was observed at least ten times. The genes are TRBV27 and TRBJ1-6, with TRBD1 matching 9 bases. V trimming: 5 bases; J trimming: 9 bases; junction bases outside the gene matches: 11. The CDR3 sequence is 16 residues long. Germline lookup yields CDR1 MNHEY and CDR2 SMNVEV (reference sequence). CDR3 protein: CASSRQPGQGLSPLHF. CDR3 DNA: TGTGCCAGCAGTCGACAACCGGGACAGGGACTTTCACCCCTCCACTTT.

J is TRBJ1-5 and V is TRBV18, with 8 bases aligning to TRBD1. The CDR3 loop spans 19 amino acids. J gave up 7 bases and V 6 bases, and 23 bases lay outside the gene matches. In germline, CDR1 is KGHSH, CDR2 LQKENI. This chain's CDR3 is CASSKIGTGPRVSNQPQHF. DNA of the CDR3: TGTGCCAGCTCCAAGATCGGGACAGGTCCTCGGGTGTCCAACCAGCCCCAGCATTTT.

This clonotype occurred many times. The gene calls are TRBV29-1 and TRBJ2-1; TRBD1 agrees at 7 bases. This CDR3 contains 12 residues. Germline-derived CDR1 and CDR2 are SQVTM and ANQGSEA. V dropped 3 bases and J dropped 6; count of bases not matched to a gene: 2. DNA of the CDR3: TGCAGCGTTGACAGGGGGACCAATGAGCAGTTCTTC. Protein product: CSVDRGTNEQFF.